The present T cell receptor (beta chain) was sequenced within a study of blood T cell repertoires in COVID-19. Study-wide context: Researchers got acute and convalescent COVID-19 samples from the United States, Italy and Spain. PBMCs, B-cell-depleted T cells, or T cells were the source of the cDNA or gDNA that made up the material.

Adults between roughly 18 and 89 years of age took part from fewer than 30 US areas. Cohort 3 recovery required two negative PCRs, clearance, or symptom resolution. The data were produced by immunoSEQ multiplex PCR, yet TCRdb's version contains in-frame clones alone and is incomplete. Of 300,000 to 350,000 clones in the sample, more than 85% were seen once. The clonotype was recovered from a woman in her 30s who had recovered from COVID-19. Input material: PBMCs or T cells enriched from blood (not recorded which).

The CDR3 DNA follows: TGTGCCAGCAGCCGAACGGGACAGGGGGAAGCTTTCTTT. It translates to CASSRTGQGEAFF. The chain joins TRBV3-1 (or the pseudogene TRBV3-2) to TRBJ1-1; 10 bases map to TRBD1. Germline CDR1 and CDR2: LGHDT and YNNKEL (reference sequence). This CDR3 has 13 amino acids. After removal of 4 bases from V and 8 bases from J, the junction contained 4 bases not matched to a gene.